The 27 T cell receptor beta chains below come from one sample, sequenced in a study of Tregs in tolerant kidney transplant recipients. These receptors are not linked to any known antigen. Profiled with immunoSEQ multiplex PCR; TCRdb holds only in-frame clones, not every one. The table lists approximately 44,000 clones, over 95% of them singletons. Sequenced input: Tregs from blood cultured with allogeneic cells. All receptors come from a human donor in good health.

The chain recombines TRBV2 with TRBJ1-2, with D perhaps TRBD1 (6 bases). This CDR3 contains 13 residues. The germline gives CDR1 SNHLY, CDR2 FYNNEI. The V end was cut by 9 bases, the J end by 4 bases, with 15 bases between. For the CDR3, the DNA is TGTGCCAGGCAGAACAGGGATTCCTATGGCTACACCTTC. Translation gives CARQNRDSYGYTF.

This sequence joins TRBV19 and TRBJ2-1, with TRBD2 as a possible D gene (7 bases). V dropped 4 bases and J dropped 4 bases, with 17 bases sitting between them. The CDR3 is made up of 16 amino acids. In germline, CDR1 is LNHDA, CDR2 SQIVND (reference sequence). The CDR3 sequence: CASSNPGGRGYNEQFF. The CDR3, as DNA: TGTGCCAGTAGTAACCCGGGGGGCAGGGGATACAATGAGCAGTTCTTC.

The chain employs TRBV5-1 and TRBJ2-7; 9 positions match TRBD2. The CDR3 sequence is 14 residues long. J lost 4 bases, V lost 2 bases, and 4 bases had no gene match. Germline loops: CDR1 SGHRS, CDR2 YFSETQ. The CDR3 protein is CASSFTAGGYEQYF. CDR3 sequence (DNA): TGCGCCAGCAGCTTCACCGCGGGGGGGTACGAGCAGTACTTC.

The rearrangement uses TRBV27 and TRBJ1-6, with D hard to call. CDR1 is MNHEY and CDR2 is SMNVEV in the germline V gene (reference sequence). The CDR3 has 18 amino acids. V was pared by 2 bases and J by 0 bases, with 14 bases between. For the CDR3, the DNA is TGTGCCAGCAGTTTAAAGTCCGGGGTTAGCTCCTATAATTCACCCCTCCACTTT. Translation: CASSLKSGVSSYNSPLHF.

The chain employs TRBV5-1 and TRBJ1-2, with D possibly being TRBD1 (6 bases). Trimming left V 1 base short and J 8 bases short, with 15 bases between. Germline V gene sequence: CDR1 SGHRS, CDR2 YFSETQ. The CDR3 consists of 14 residues. The CDR3 region is CASSLTGAGSGYTF. The CDR3 bases are TGCGCCAGCAGCTTGACGGGGGCAGGGAGCGGCTACACCTTC. Using reference TRBV5-1 and TRBJ1-2 for the parts outside the CDR3, the full variable domain is KAGVTQTPRYLIKTRGQQVTLSCSPISGHRSVSWYQQTPGQGLQFLFEYFSETQRNKGNFPGRFSGRQFSNSRSEMNVSTLELGDSALYLCASSLTGAGSGYTFGSGTRLTVV.

The chain recombines TRBV4-1 with TRBJ1-6; D gene unclear. CDR1 is MGHRA and CDR2 is YSYEKL in the germline V gene. This CDR3 is built from 13 residues. Trimming pared 3 bases from V and 10 bases from J, leaving 10 bases between. In DNA, the CDR3 is TGCGCCAGCAGCCAGAGGGTTAACTCACCCCTCCACTTT. Translation: CASSQRVNSPLHF.

The chain uses TRBV7-9 and TRBJ2-1; no firm D call. The CDR3 is 17 amino acids. The V end lost 1 base, the J end lost 2 bases, and 15 bases lay between the germline ends. Germline lookup yields CDR1 SEHNR and CDR2 FQNEAQ (reference sequence). CDR3 in DNA: TGTGCCAGCAGCTTAGAATTTATGACACGTACCTACAATGAGCAGTTCTTC. Translating it yields CASSLEFMTRTYNEQFF.

This clone was recorded once. The rearrangement links TRBV7-9 to TRBJ2-5; no reliable D call. V lost 1 base and J 8 bases, leaving 11 bases between the germline ends. Germline V gene data show CDR1 as SEHNR and CDR2 as FQNEAQ (reference sequence). CDR3 size: 13 residues. The CDR3 coding sequence is TGTGCCAGCAGCTTAGGGGAAATGGGTACCCAGTACTTC. Amino acids: CASSLGEMGTQYF.

The rearrangement links TRBV11-3 to TRBJ1-1; 7 bases line up with TRBD1. Per the germline V gene, CDR1 is SGHNT and CDR2 is YENEEA. V was clipped by 5 bases and J by 0 bases; unmatched bases: 3. The length of the CDR3 is 14 residues. For the CDR3, the DNA is TGTGCCAGCAGCCCAGGGGGACTGAACACTGAAGCTTTCTTT. Protein: CASSPGGLNTEAFF.

The J gene is TRBJ1-2, the V gene TRBV6-1; D unresolved. Trimming took 2 bases from V and 6 from J, leaving 13 bases between them. This CDR3 is built from 14 residues. Germline V gene lookup returns CDR1 MNHNS and CDR2 SASEGT. CDR3 residues: CASSEFSRADGYTF. The DNA for the CDR3 is TGTGCCAGCAGTGAATTCTCCCGGGCAGATGGCTACACCTTC.

V and J are TRBV11-1 and TRBJ1-2, with TRBD1 as a possible D gene (6 bases). V was cut by 4 bases and J by 7 bases, with 19 bases left in between. The length of the CDR3 is 15 residues. Germline-derived CDR1 and CDR2 are SGHAT and FQDESV (reference sequence). CDR3 loop: CASSSLQGSVRGYTF. Written as DNA, the CDR3 is TGTGCCAGCAGCTCACTACAGGGCTCGGTCCGTGGCTACACCTTC.

This clone was counted a single time. V and J are TRBV4-1 and TRBJ1-2; a possible D gene is TRBD1 (5 bases). The V gene's germline CDR1 is MGHRA and CDR2 YSYEKL. Trimming removed 3 bases at V and 8 bases at J, with 16 bases between. The CDR3 covers 14 residues. The CDR3 nucleotides are TGCGCCAGCAGCCAGCCTGGGGGAGTGGGGGGCTACACCTTC. Its translation: CASSQPGGVGGYTF.

In DNA, the CDR3 is TGCGCCAGCAGTGAGCCCCCGGGACTAGCGGGGGCCTACGAGCAGTACTTC. Protein product: CASSEPPGLAGAYEQYF. The genes are TRBV10-2 and TRBJ2-7; 14 nucleotides match TRBD2. J was trimmed by 2 bases and V by 2 bases; bases with no gene match: 5. This CDR3 has 17 amino acids. Germline lookup yields CDR1 WSHSY and CDR2 SAAADI.

This clone was found once. The CDR3 reads CASSMTGNEQYF. CDR3 coding DNA: TGTGCCAGCAGCATGACAGGCAACGAGCAGTACTTC. The V and J genes are TRBV5-6 and TRBJ2-7; possible D gene TRBD1, 6 bases. Trimming stripped 4 bases from V and 5 bases from J, with 10 bases between. The germline gives CDR1 SGHDT, CDR2 YYEEEE. This CDR3 region has 12 residues.

V usage is TRBV5-5 and J usage is TRBJ2-2; 10 positions agree with TRBD2. The CDR3 consists of 16 residues. After removal of 6 bases from V and 4 bases from J, the junction contained 9 bases not matched to a gene. Germline V lookup: CDR1 SGHKS, CDR2 YYEKEE (reference sequence). As DNA, the CDR3 is TGTGCCAGCATTTTCGGGACTAGCGTGTTCACCGGGGAGCTGTTTTTT. Encoded protein: CASIFGTSVFTGELFF.

The rearrangement joins TRBV6-4 to TRBJ2-3, with unresolved D. V was cut by 6 bases and J by 1 base, with 11 bases left in between. The CDR3 has 14 residues. Germline CDR1 is MRHNA and CDR2 is SNTAGT. Here the CDR3 DNA reads TGTGCCAGCAGAAACTTCCACGGCACAGATACGCAGTATTTT. Its translation: CASRNFHGTDTQYF.

The chain combines TRBV5-6 with TRBJ1-2; no reliable D call. Germline V gives CDR1 SGHDT, CDR2 YYEEEE. This CDR3 region has 16 residues. V lost 1 base and J lost 4, with 17 bases in between. For the CDR3, the DNA is TGTGCCAGCAGCTTGCTTGTGGCAGGACTCGCCTATGGCTACACCTTC. Its protein is CASSLLVAGLAYGYTF.

The rearrangement joins TRBV9 to TRBJ1-2; possible D gene TRBD1, 6 bases. The CDR3 covers 13 residues. Germline assignment: CDR1 SGDLS and CDR2 YYNGEE. V gave up 1 base and J gave up 10 bases, with 14 bases separating them. In nucleotides, the CDR3 is TGTGCCAGCAGCGTAAACAGGGCGTCCGACTACACCTTC. Its protein product is CASSVNRASDYTF.

The chain is built from TRBV19 and TRBJ2-7, with 8 nucleotides matching TRBD2. Trimming cost V 1 base and J 5 bases; bases outside gene matches: 4. From germline, CDR1 is LNHDA and CDR2 SQIVND (reference sequence). The CDR3 runs to 14 residues. CDR3 amino acids: CASSIAGGFNEQYF. The CDR3 DNA reads as TGTGCCAGTAGTATAGCGGGAGGGTTCAACGAGCAGTACTTC. Looking up the rest from reference TRBV19 and TRBJ2-7 gives the full variable domain: DGGITQSPKYLFRKEGQNVTLSCEQNLNHDAMYWYRQDPGQGLRLIYYSQIVNDFQKGDIAEGYSVSREKKESFPLTVTSAQKNPTAFYLCASSIAGGFNEQYFGPGTRLTVT.

The chain links TRBV11-3 to TRBJ2-2, with 11 bases matching TRBD2. After removal of 5 bases from V and 4 bases from J, the junction contained 3 bases not matched to a gene. Looked up from germline, CDR1 is SGHNT and CDR2 is YENEEA. CDR3 size: 15 residues. The DNA of the CDR3 is TGTGCCAGCAGCGCACTAGCGGGGGCCACCGGGGAGCTGTTTTTT. This translates into CASSALAGATGELFF.

The V call is TRBV6-6, the J call TRBJ2-1; D is undetermined. Germline CDR1 MNHNY, CDR2 SVGAGI (reference sequence). The CDR3 sequence is 15 residues long. V dropped 2 bases and J dropped 1 base, with 9 bases sitting between them. The DNA of the CDR3 is TGTGCCAGCAGTTACGCCGGGCTTTCCTACAATGAGCAGTTCTTC. Its translation is CASSYAGLSYNEQFF.

J is TRBJ2-1 and V is TRBV7-6, with TRBD2 identical over 7 bases. This CDR3 is 15 amino acids long. Trimming took 3 bases from V and 1 from J; bases not matched to a gene: 3. Germline assignment: CDR1 SGHVS and CDR2 FNYEAQ. The CDR3 region has the DNA TGTGCCAGCAGCTTTGGCGGGAGTTCCTACAATGAGCAGTTCTTC. Residues: CASSFGGSSYNEQFF.

The chain employs TRBV27 and TRBJ1-5, with D perhaps TRBD1 (5 bases). The CDR3 loop spans 15 amino acids. Trimming shortened V by 3 bases and J by 5 bases, and 14 bases separated the two germline ends. CDR1 and CDR2 (germline): MNHEY, SMNVEV (reference sequence). The CDR3 spells CASSFGGRGDQPQHF. The CDR3 region has the DNA TGTGCCAGCAGTTTCGGAGGGCGAGGGGATCAGCCCCAGCATTTT.

V and J are TRBV7-8 and TRBJ1-5; 9 positions agree with TRBD1. The junction had 14 bases not matched to a gene; V was cut back by 4 bases and J by 1 base. Germline-derived CDR1 and CDR2 are SGHVS and FQNEAQ. The CDR3 length is 19 residues. The CDR3 loop is CASSSHPGQGYESNQPQHF. As DNA, the CDR3 is TGTGCCAGCAGCTCCCACCCGGGACAGGGATATGAGAGCAATCAGCCCCAGCATTTT.

DNA for the CDR3: TGCGCCAGCAGCTTGGTTTACAGGGGGCGGAGGACCGGGGAGCTGTTTTTT. This sequence encodes CASSLVYRGRRTGELFF. The rearrangement joins TRBV5-1 to TRBJ2-2; 9 bases are shared with TRBD1. The CDR3 is 17 amino acids. Per germline, CDR1 SGHRS and CDR2 YFSETQ. The ends lost 0 bases at V and 5 bases at J; junction bases unmatched: 8.

This clone was counted once. This chain connects TRBV7-9 to TRBJ2-7, with 10 bases lining up with TRBD2. Germline trimming cut 7 bases from V and 2 bases from J; bases unmatched to any gene: 2. Germline values: CDR1 SEHNR, CDR2 FQNEAQ (reference sequence). The CDR3 is made up of 13 amino acids. The chain's CDR3 is CASTTSGAYEQYF. CDR3 in DNA: TGTGCCAGCACTACTAGCGGGGCCTACGAGCAGTACTTC.

This rearrangement joins TRBV12-5 to TRBJ2-6; 10 bases align to TRBD2. The CDR3 is made up of 14 amino acids. Germline lookup yields CDR1 LGHNT and CDR2 FRNRAP. V lost 0 bases and J lost 12; bases outside the gene matches: 2. The CDR3 coding sequence is TGTGCTAGTGGTTTGGTTTCTAGCGGGGGCGTCCTGACTTTC. The encoded protein is CASGLVSSGGVLTF.